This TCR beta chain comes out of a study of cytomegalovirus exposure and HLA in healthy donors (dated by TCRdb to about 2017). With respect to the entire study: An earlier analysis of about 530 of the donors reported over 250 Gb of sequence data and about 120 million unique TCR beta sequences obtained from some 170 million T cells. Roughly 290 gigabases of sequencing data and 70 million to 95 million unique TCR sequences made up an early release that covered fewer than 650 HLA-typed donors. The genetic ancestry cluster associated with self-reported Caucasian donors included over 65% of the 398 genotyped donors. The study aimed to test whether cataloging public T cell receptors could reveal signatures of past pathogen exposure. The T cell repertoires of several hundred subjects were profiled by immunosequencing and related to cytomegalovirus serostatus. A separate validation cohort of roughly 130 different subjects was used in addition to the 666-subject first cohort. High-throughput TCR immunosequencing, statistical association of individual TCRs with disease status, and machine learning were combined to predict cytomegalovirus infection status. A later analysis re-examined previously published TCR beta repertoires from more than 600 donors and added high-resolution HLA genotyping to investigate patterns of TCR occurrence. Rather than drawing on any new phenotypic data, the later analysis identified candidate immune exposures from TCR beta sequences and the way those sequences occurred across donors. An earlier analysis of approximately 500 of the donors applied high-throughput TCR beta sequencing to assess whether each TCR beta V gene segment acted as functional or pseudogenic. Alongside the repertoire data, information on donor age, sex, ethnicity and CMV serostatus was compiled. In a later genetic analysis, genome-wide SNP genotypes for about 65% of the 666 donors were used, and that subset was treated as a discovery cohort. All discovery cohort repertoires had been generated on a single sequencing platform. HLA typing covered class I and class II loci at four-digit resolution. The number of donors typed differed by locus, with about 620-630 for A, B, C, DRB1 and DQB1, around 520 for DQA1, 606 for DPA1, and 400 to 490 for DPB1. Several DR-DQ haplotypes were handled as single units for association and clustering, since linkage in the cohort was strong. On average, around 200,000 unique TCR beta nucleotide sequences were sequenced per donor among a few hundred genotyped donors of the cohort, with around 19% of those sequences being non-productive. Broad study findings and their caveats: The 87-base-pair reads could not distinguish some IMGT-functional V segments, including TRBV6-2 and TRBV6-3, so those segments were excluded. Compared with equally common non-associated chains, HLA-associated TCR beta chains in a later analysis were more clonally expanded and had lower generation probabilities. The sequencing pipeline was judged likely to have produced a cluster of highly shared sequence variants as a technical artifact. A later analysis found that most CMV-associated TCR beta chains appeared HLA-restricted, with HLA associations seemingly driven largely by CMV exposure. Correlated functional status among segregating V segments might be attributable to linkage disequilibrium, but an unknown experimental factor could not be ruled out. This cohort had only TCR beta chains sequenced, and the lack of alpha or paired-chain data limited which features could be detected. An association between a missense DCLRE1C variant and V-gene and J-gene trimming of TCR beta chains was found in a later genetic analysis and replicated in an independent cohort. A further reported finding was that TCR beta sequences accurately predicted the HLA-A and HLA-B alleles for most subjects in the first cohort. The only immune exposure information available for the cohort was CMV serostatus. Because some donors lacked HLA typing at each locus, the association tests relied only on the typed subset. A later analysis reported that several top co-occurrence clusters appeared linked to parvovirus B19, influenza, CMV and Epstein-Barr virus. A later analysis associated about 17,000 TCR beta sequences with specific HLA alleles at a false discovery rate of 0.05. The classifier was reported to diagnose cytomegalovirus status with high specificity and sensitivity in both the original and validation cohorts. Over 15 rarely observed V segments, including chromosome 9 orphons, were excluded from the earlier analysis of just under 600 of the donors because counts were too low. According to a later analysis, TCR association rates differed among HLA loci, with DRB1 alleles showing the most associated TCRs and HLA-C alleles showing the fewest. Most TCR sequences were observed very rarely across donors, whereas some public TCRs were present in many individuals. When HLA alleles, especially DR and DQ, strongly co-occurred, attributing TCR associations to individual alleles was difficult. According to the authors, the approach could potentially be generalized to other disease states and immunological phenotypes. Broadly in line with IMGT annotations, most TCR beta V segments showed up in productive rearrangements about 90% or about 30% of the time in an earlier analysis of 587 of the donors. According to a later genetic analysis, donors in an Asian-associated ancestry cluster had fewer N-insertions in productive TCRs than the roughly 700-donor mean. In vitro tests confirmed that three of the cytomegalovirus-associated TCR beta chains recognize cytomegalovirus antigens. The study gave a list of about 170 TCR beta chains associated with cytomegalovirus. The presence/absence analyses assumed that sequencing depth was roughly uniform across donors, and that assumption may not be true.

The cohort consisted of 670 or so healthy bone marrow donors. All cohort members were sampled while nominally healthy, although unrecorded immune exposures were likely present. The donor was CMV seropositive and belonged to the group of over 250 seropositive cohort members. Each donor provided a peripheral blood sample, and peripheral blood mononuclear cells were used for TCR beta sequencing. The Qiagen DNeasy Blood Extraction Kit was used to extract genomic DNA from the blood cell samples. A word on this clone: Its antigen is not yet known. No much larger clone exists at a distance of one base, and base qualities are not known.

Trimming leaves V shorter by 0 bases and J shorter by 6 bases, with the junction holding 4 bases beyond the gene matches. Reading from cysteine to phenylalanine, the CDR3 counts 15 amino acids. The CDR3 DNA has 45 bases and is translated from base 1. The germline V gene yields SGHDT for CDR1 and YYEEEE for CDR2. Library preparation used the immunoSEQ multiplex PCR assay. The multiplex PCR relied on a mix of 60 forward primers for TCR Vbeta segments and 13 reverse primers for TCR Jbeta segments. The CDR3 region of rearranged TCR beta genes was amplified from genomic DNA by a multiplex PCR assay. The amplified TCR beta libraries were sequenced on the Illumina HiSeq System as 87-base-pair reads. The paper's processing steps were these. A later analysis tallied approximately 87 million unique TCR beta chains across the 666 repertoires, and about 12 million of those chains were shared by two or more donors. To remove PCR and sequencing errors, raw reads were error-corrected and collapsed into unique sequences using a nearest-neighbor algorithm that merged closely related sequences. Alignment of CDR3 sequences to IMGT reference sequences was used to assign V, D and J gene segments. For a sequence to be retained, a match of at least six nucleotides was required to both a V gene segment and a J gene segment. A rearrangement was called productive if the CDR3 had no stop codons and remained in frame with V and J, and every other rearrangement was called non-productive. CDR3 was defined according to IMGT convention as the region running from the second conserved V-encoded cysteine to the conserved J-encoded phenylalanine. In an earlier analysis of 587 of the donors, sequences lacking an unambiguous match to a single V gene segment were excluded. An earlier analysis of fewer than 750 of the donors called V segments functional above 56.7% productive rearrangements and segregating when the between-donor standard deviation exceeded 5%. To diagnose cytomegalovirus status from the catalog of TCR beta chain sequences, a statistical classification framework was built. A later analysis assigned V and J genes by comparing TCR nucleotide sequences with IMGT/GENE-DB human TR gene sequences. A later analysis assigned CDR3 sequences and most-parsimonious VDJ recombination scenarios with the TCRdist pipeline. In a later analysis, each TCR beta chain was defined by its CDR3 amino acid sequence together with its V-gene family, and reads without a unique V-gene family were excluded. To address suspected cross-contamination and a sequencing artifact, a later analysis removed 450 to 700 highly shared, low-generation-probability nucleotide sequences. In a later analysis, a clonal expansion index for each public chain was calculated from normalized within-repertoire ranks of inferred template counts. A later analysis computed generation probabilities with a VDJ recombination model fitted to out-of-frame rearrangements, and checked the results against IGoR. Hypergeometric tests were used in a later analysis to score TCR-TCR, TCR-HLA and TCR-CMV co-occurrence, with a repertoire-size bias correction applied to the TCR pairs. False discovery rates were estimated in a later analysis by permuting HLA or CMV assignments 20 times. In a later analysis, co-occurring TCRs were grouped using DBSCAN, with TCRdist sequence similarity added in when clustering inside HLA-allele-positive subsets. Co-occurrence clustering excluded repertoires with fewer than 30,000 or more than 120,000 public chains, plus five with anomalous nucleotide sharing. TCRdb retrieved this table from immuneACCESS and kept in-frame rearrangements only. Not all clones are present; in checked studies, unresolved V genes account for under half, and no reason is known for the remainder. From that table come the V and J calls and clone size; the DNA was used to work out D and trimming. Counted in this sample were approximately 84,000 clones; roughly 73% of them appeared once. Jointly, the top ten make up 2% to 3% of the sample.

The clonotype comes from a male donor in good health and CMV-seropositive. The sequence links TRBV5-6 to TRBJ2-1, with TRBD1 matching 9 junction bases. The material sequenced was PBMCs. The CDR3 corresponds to CASSLVGQGSNEQFF. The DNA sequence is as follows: TGTGCCAGCAGCTTGGTGGGACAGGGAAGCAATGAGCAGTTCTTC.